This record covers a single T cell receptor (beta chain). Its antigen is as yet unknown. The table came from immunoSEQ multiplex PCR; TCRdb's copy has only in-frame clones and leaves some out. The repertoire holds 350,000 to 400,000 clones, with about 88% as singletons. These data come from a study of Ad26.COV2.S vaccination and SARS-CoV-2 variants. General study points: Substantial breadth in spike-specific CD8+ and CD4+ T cell responses was reportedly seen after vaccination. Measurement of non-spike TCR breadth gave similar results in vaccine and placebo recipients.

Treatment denoted: roughly 20 received Ad26.COV2.S at low or high dose, single or two shots; several received placebo; per-sample allocation not given. After the first vaccine or placebo injection, samples were drawn on day 63. Donation came from an adult in Boston who was aged 18-55 years. This CDR3 region has 18 residues. The V gene's germline CDR1 is ENHRY and CDR2 SYGVKD. Trimming pared 5 bases from V and 7 bases from J, leaving 26 bases between. This chain joins TRBV10-3 and TRBJ2-2, with D possibly matching TRBD1 (6 bases). This TCR derives from a person aged 18-60 years who received the Ad26.COV2.S COVID-19 vaccine or a placebo. The sequencing used peripheral blood, collected in a trial of Ad26.COV2.S vaccine versus placebo. CDR3 in amino acids: CAISSGGTTFMRNGELFF. CDR3 DNA sequence: TGTGCCATCAGTAGCGGTGGGACAACCTTTATGAGGAACGGGGAGCTGTTTTTT.